This is a list of T cell receptor beta chains from one sample in a study of technical replicates of blood from a handful of donors. TCRdb keeps only in-frame clones here, not all; method: immunoSEQ multiplex PCR. This table has about 69,000 clones, over 70% appearing once. Sequenced material: PBMCs. Receptor source: a human donor in good health. Some clones in this sample may be carry-over from other donors' samples. Each CDR3 is given with its conserved first and last residue. A row's size may be missing; if present it is once, few, many or a size class.

>TRBJ2-1|TRBV4-1|NA
CASSQGAGGYDNEQFF
>TRBJ1-1|TRBV9|NA
CASSPGTVEAFF
>TRBJ2-3|TRBV27|NA
CASSLSGSGATDTQYF
>TRBJ1-5|TRBV6-6|NA
CAAGGSNQPQHF
>TRBJ2-5|TRBV5-1|few
CASSPSGRGETQYF
>TRBJ1-1|TRBV4-2|NA
CASSQVPGEAFF
>TRBJ2-5|TRBV6-5|NA
CASSGGQFRETQYF
>TRBJ1-1|TRBV6-5|NA
CASTQQGSTEAFF
>TRBJ2-3|TRBV15|NA
CATSRAARGALTDTQYF
>TRBJ1-5|TRBV6-5|NA
CASRPQGASLQPQHF
>TRBJ2-7|TRBV7-2|NA
CATRTGDSSYEQYF
>TRBJ2-6|TRBV18|few
CASSPSTASLSGANVLTF
>TRBJ2-2|TRBV4-2|NA
CASSQVEGVGELFF
>TRBJ1-2|TRBV13|NA
CASSRDQGSYGYTF
>TRBJ2-1|TRBV5-1|NA
CASSFSGNEQFF
>TRBJ2-5|TRBV9|NA
CASSGGRGYQETQYF
>TRBJ2-5|TRBV7-8|NA
CASSLVGGEWQETQYF
>TRBJ2-7|TRBV7-8|NA
CASSLGSTSLHEQYF
>TRBJ1-1|TRBV20-1|NA
CSAPGQTEAFF